Following are 30 T cell receptor beta chains from one sample sequenced in a study of tumor-infiltrating lymphocytes in primary liver carcinoma. For blood RNA, unsorted whole blood served as the source, and germline DNA was extracted too. TCR beta cDNA was prepared out of 500 ng total RNA by means of a constant-region primer. Sequencing libraries for TCR beta derived from three nested multiplex PCR rounds that used slightly modified ARM-PCR. Investigators reported that the first two PCR rounds, at 9 to 11 cycles each, used TRBV1-TRBV30 forward primers with a C-beta reverse primer. One entry per CDR3 protein, called by TCRdb with MiXCR from the multiplex PCR reads. The profile shows about 320,000 distinct CDR3 sequences, around three fifths of them singletons. Sequenced material: peripheral blood. These receptors were obtained from a man aged 40-55 years with primary liver carcinoma and hepatitis B virus infection.

In regard to this clonotype: This may come from a read error, since a much larger clone is one base off. The chain links TRBV6-6 to TRBJ2-1; no firm D call. The germline gives CDR1 MNHNY, CDR2 SVGAGI (reference sequence). The CDR3 is 12 amino acids. For the CDR3, the DNA is TGTGTCAGCAGTTCCACGACCCATGAGCAGTTCTTC. This sequence encodes CVSSSTTHEQFF.

This clonotype has more than one count but fewer than ten. A single base separates this from a much larger clone, so it may be a read error. The genes are TRBV5-4 and TRBJ2-3, with TRBD2 as a possible D gene (5 bases). The V gene lost 3 bases and the J gene lost 4 bases, with 9 bases spanning the gap. The CDR3 is 13 residues long. Germline lookup yields CDR1 SGHNT and CDR2 YYREEE (reference sequence). CDR3 residues: CASSSSNSDTQYF. In nucleotides, the CDR3 is TGTGCCAGCAGCTCTAGCAACTCAGATACGCAGTATTTT. The whole variable domain, remainder taken from reference TRBV5-4 and TRBJ2-3, is ETGVTQSPTHLIKTRGQQVTLRCSSQSGHNTVSWYQQALGQGPQFIFQYYREEENGRGNFPPRFSGLQFPNYSSELNVNALELDDSALYLCASSSSNSDTQYFGPGTRLTVL.

The chain is built from TRBV7-9 and TRBJ2-2; D gene uncertain. V lost 5 bases, J lost 0 bases, and 10 bases lay in between. CDR3 size: 15 residues. Per germline, CDR1 SEHNR and CDR2 FQNEAQ (reference sequence). The CDR3 loop reads CASSARTANTGELFF. The CDR3 nucleotides read TGTGCCAGCAGCGCGAGGACGGCGAACACCGGGGAGCTGTTTTTT.

Notes on this clonotype: A much more abundant neighbour one base away suggests this may be a read error. V is TRBV6-1 and J is TRBJ2-2; D not certain. V was shortened by 7 bases and J by 5 bases, with 11 bases between the two germline ends. This CDR3 region has 13 residues. CDR1 is MNHNS, CDR2 SASEGT, per germline. The CDR3 region has the DNA TGTGCCAGCACGAGACATAGGACCGGGGAGCTGTTTTTT. Translation gives CASTRHRTGELFF.

In this sample, this clonotype turned up many times. This rearrangement joins TRBV29-1 to TRBJ2-3; no firm D call. There are 12 residues in the CDR3. Germline V CDR1 and CDR2: SQVTM, ANQGSEA. V was clipped by 6 bases and J by 7 bases, with 14 bases between them. The CDR3 nucleotides read TGCAGCGTCCTTATAGAGCCGTATACGCAGTATTTT. It translates to CSVLIEPYTQYF.

This clonotype was seen a single time. The CDR3 carries no conserved terminal phenylalanine or tryptophan, so it likely arises from a read error. The genes are TRBV14 and TRBJ2-7; TRBD1 might be the D (6 bases). The V gene's germline CDR1 is SGHDN and CDR2 FVKESK. CDR3 length: 17 amino acids. The germline V and J ends were trimmed by 3 bases and 0 bases, with 18 bases remaining between them. CDR3 region: CASSQLGSGTPSYEQYL. The CDR3 DNA follows: TGTGCCAGCAGCCAGCTCGGATCCGGGACACCCTCCTACGAGCAGTACCTC.

Comments on this clonotype: The junction departs from the called germline gene at one end, perhaps through a read error. This chain uses TRBV5-1 with TRBJ2-7; TRBD2 is a possible D gene (6 bases). The CDR3 is made up of 14 amino acids. The V gene's germline CDR1 is SGHRS and CDR2 YFSETQ. The chain's CDR3 is CASSPGTREDSRDF. Here the CDR3 DNA reads TGCGCCAGCAGCCCCGGTACGAGGGAGGATTCTCGAGACTTC. Based on the CDR3 plus reference TRBV5-1 and TRBJ2-7, the full variable domain is KAGVTQTPRYLIKTRGQQVTLSCSPISGHRSVSWYQQTPGQGLQFLFEYFSETQRNKGNFPGRFSGRQFSNSRSEMNVSTLELGDSALYLCASSPGTREDSRDFGPGTRLTVT.

Turning to this clonotype: A read error may be the cause here, since a much bigger clone is one base away. The V call is TRBV6-5, the J call TRBJ2-3; 7 nucleotides match TRBD1. The CDR3 consists of 14 residues. CDR1 MNHEY and CDR2 SVGAGI come from the germline V gene. CDR3 nucleotides: TGTGCCAGCAGTTACAGGGACAGATGGGATACGCGGTATTTT. This encodes CASSYRDRWDTRYF.

V gene TRBV6-1 combines with J gene TRBJ2-3; D gene ambiguous. CDR3 length: 16 residues. Germline CDR1 MNHNS, CDR2 SASEGT. V dropped 2 bases and J dropped 4 bases, with 16 bases sitting between them. This chain's CDR3 is CASSEFLVGIADTQYF. The CDR3 DNA reads as TGTGCCAGCAGTGAATTTCTAGTTGGAATTGCAGATACGCAGTATTTT.

This clonotype was seen many times. The V and J genes are TRBV11-2 and TRBJ2-3; 11 bases are shared with TRBD2. The V and J ends lost 2 bases and 2 bases, in that order; junction bases with no gene match: 3. Germline CDR1 reads SGHAT; CDR2 reads FQNNGV. CDR3 length: 16 residues. For the CDR3, the DNA is TGTGCCAGCAGCTTAAGGGGACTAGCGGACACAGATACGCAGTATTTT. Translated: CASSLRGLADTDTQYF.

This clonotype was counted at least ten times. This chain links TRBV12-2 with TRBJ1-1; TRBD1 is the table's D call and was not checked against the DNA. TRBV12-2 is labeled a pseudogene. This CDR3 contains 13 residues. The CDR3 loop is CASRLAGGGEAFF. As DNA, the CDR3 is TGTGCAAGTCGCTTAGCAGGGGGCGGTGAAGCTTTCTTT.

For this clonotype: This sequence may be a read error, since a much larger clone differs from it by one base. The rearrangement links TRBV10-1 to TRBJ1-2; 8 nucleotides align to TRBD1. Per germline, CDR1 WNHNN and CDR2 SYGVQD (reference sequence). This CDR3 has 15 amino acids. The DNA of the CDR3 is TGCGCCAACAGTGCCGGGACAGGCTATGGCTATGGCTACACCTTC. As protein: CANSAGTGYGYGYTF.

In this sample, this clonotype turned up once. The V and J genes are TRBV29-1 and TRBJ1-6; D uncertain. The CDR3 totals 13 residues. In germline, CDR1 is SQVTM, CDR2 ANQGSEA. In DNA, the CDR3 is TGCAGTGCCTACTTCTCGGGCGCCTCACCCCTCCACTTT. Translation gives CSAYFSGASPLHF.

CDR3 in amino acids: CASSLGAADKPEQYF. CDR3 in DNA: TGTGCCAGCAGCCTAGGGGCAGCGGACAAGCCCGAGCAGTACTTC. This chain links TRBV4-2 with TRBJ2-7; D is perhaps TRBD1 or TRBD2 (5 bases each). The V end lost 4 bases, the J end lost 6 bases, and 19 bases lay between the germline ends. The CDR3 has 15 amino acids. Germline CDR1 LGHNA, CDR2 YNFKEQ.

In the case of this clonotype: One end of the junction does not line up with germline, which may come from a read error. The V and J genes are TRBV6-6 and TRBJ1-1; no reliable D call. Germline CDR1 MNHNY, CDR2 SVGAGI (reference sequence). This CDR3 spans 13 amino acids. CDR3 DNA sequence: TGTGCCAGCATGGTACAGATGAACACTGAAGCCTTCTTT. Protein sequence: CASMVQMNTEAFF.

This clonotype was seen repeatedly, ten times or more. The chain employs TRBV12-3 or TRBV12-4 and TRBJ2-7, with 7 bases lining up with TRBD1. V was pared by 6 bases and J by 6 bases, with 8 bases of the junction left unmatched. The CDR3 sequence is 13 residues long. The CDR3 sequence is CASSSNPGGEQYF. Written as DNA, the CDR3 is TGTGCCAGCAGCTCGAACCCAGGGGGCGAGCAGTACTTC.

This clonotype was counted between two and nine times. This rearrangement joins TRBV12-3 or TRBV12-4 to TRBJ2-1; D possibly corresponds to TRBD2 (5 bases). V lost 6 bases and J 8 bases, leaving 11 bases between the germline ends. The CDR3 is 12 residues long. CDR3 sequence (DNA): TGTGCCAGCAGGCCCCCCGGGGATGAGCAGTTCTTC. Translating gives CASRPPGDEQFF.

Concerning this clonotype: A junction end diverges from the germline sequence, so it may reflect a read error. For the CDR3, the DNA is TGCAGCGCCTGGGCAGCCATGAACACTGAGGCTTTCTTT. It translates to CSAWAAMNTEAFF. The V and J genes are TRBV29-1 and TRBJ1-1; no clear D. The CDR3 is 13 residues long. In germline, CDR1 is SQVTM, CDR2 ANQGSEA. The full variable domain, in which reference TRBV29-1 and TRBJ1-1 provide the parts outside the CDR3, is SAVISQKPSRDICQRGTSLTIQCQVDSQVTMMFWYRQQPGQSLTLIATANQGSEATYESGFVIDKFPISRPNLTFSTLTVSNMSPEDSSIYLCSAWAAMNTEAFFGQGTRLTVV.

As concerns this clonotype: At one of its ends the junction is not consistent with the germline gene, which may arise from a read error. V is TRBV5-4 and J is TRBJ2-2, with 13 positions matching TRBD2. There are 15 residues in the CDR3. Germline CDR1 reads SGHNT; CDR2 reads YYREEE (reference sequence). CDR3 nucleotide sequence: TGTGTCAGCAGCTCGACTAGCGGGAGGACCGGGGAGCTGTTTTTT. It translates to CVSSSTSGRTGELFF.

Comment on this clonotype: Being one base from a much bigger clone, this may be a read error. The rearrangement joins TRBV12-3 or TRBV12-4 to TRBJ2-7, with TRBD2 identical over 7 bases. Trimming at V came to 3 bases and at J to 5 bases, leaving 7 bases not matched to a gene. This CDR3 is 14 amino acids long. The CDR3 nucleotides are TGTGCCAGCAGTTTCGAGGGGAGGGCCAACGAGCAGTACTTC. Translated: CASSFEGRANEQYF.

On this clonotype itself: This may be a read error: a much more frequent sequence differs by one nucleotide. This sequence joins TRBV6-2 or TRBV6-3 and TRBJ2-1; D unresolved. CDR1 is MNHEY, CDR2 SVGEGT, per germline. V dropped 4 bases and J dropped 9 bases, with 7 bases sitting between them. This CDR3 spans 11 amino acids. CDR3 residues: CASSSASEQFF. CDR3 in DNA: TGTGCCAGCAGTTCCGCCAGTGAGCAGTTCTTC.

This chain links TRBV9 with TRBJ2-5; D ambiguous. The CDR3 is 13 residues long. Germline V gene sequence: CDR1 SGDLS, CDR2 YYNGEE. V was clipped by 0 bases and J by 2 bases, with 5 bases between them. The CDR3 nucleotides are TGTGCCAGCAGCGTAGACAGACAAGAGACCCAGTACTTC. It translates to CASSVDRQETQYF. Variable domain in full (rest from reference TRBV9 and TRBJ2-5): DSGVTQTPKHLITATGQRVTLRCSPRSGDLSVYWYQQSLDQGLQFLIQYYNGEERAKGNILERFSAQQFPDLHSELNLSSLELGDSALYFCASSVDRQETQYFGPGTRLLVL.

There are many counts of this clonotype. The J gene is TRBJ1-5, the V gene TRBV11-2, with a possible D match to TRBD1 (6 bases). This CDR3 has 16 residues. The germline gives CDR1 SGHAT, CDR2 FQNNGV. V lost 1 base to trimming and J lost 5 bases, with 15 bases between them. The CDR3 sequence: CASSLGGAGPYQPQHF. Written as DNA, the CDR3 is TGTGCCAGCAGCTTAGGGGGGGCCGGACCTTATCAGCCCCAGCATTTT.

V and J are TRBV29-1 and TRBJ1-1; D is unresolved. V shed 3 bases and J shed 4 bases, with 12 bases lying between them. This CDR3 contains 13 residues. The V gene's germline CDR1 is SQVTM and CDR2 ANQGSEA. The CDR3 spells CSVDQAVGTEAFF. CDR3 in DNA: TGCAGCGTTGATCAGGCAGTTGGCACTGAAGCTTTCTTT.

Note on this clonotype: Without the conserved terminal phenylalanine or tryptophan, this CDR3 likely stems from a read error. The rearrangement links TRBV11-1 to TRBJ2-2; D unresolved. CDR1 and CDR2 (germline): SGHAT, FQDESV (reference sequence). This CDR3 region has 15 residues. Written as DNA, the CDR3 is TGTACCAGCAGTCCAAACCCGGAAAACACCGGGGAGCTGTTTATT. Translating it yields CTSSPNPENTGELFI.

Concerning this clonotype: An end of the junction does not agree with germline; a read error may underlie this. V usage is TRBV29-1 and J usage is TRBJ2-5; the D gene is possibly TRBD2 (5 bases). The CDR3 is 15 amino acids. CDR1 SQVTM and CDR2 ANQGSEA come from the germline V gene. The CDR3 nucleotides read TGCAACGTTGAAGTTGGACTGGCGGAGCAAGAGACCCAGTACTTC. Residues: CNVEVGLAEQETQYF.

This chain uses TRBV5-4 with TRBJ2-5, with TRBD2 identical over 11 bases. Germline values: CDR1 SGHNT, CDR2 YYREEE (reference sequence). After removal of 3 bases from V and 1 base from J, the junction contained 2 bases not matched to a gene. The CDR3 is 15 residues long. The CDR3, as DNA: TGTGCCAGCAGCTCGGGACTAGCGGCCCAAGAGACCCAGTACTTC. This sequence encodes CASSSGLAAQETQYF.

Here the CDR3 DNA reads TGTGCCAGCAGCGTTAGCGGTAACTACAATGAGCAGTTCTTC. It translates to CASSVSGNYNEQFF. The chain combines TRBV9 with TRBJ2-1; possible D gene TRBD2, 6 bases. V was trimmed by 2 bases and J by 3 bases, leaving 9 bases between them. This CDR3 region has 14 residues. Germline loops: CDR1 SGDLS, CDR2 YYNGEE.

There are a few counts of this clonotype. The CDR3 protein is CASRRDSQETQYF. The CDR3 region has the DNA TGTGCCAGCAGACGGGACAGCCAAGAGACCCAGTACTTC. The V gene is TRBV6-5, the J gene TRBJ2-5, with 7 bases lining up with TRBD1. The CDR3 has 13 residues. Germline loops: CDR1 MNHEY, CDR2 SVGAGI. V trimming: 6 bases; J trimming: 1 base; junction bases outside the gene matches: 2.

About this clonotype itself: A much larger clone lies a single base off, so this may be a read error. The CDR3, as DNA: TGTGCCAGCAGTTTTTTGGAAGGACCTTCTTACAATGAGCAGTTCTTC. Amino acids: CASSFLEGPSYNEQFF. This chain links TRBV12-3 or TRBV12-4 with TRBJ2-1; the D is unclear. The CDR3 is 16 amino acids. Trimming stripped 3 bases from V and 4 bases from J, with 16 bases between.